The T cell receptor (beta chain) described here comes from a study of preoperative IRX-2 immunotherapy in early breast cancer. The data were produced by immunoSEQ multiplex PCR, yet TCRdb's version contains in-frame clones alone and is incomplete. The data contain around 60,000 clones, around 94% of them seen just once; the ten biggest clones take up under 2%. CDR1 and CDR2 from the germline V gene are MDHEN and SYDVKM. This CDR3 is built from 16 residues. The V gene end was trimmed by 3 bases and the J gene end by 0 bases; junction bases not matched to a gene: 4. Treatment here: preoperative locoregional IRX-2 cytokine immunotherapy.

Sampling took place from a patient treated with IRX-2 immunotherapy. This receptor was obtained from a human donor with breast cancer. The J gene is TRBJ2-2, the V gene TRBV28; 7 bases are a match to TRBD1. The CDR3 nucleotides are TGTGCCAGCAGTTTGACAGGGTTCGCGAACACCGGGGAGCTGTTTTTT. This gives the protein CASSLTGFANTGELFF.